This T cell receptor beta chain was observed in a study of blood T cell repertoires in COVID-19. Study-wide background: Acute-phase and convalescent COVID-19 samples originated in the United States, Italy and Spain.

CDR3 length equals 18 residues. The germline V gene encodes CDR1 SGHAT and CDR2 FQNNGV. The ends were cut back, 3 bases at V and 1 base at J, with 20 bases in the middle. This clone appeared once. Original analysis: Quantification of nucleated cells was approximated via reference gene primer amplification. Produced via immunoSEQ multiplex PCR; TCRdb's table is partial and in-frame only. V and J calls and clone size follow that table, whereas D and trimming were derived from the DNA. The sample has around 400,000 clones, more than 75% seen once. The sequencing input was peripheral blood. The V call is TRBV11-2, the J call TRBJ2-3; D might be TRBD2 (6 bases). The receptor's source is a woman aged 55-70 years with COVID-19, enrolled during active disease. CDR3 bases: TGTGCCAGCAGCTTCCCCCGCGATGGTGGCGGGGGCACAGATACGCAGTATTTT. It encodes CASSFPRDGGGGTDTQYF.